This TCR beta chain originates from a study of CXCR3-negative and CXCR3-positive naive CD8 T cells. UMI-tagged TRB cDNA libraries were built via 5' RACE. TCRdb re-analyzed the 5' RACE reads; it lists each CDR3 protein once, without DNA. The repertoire table contains roughly 63,000 distinct CDR3 sequences. To note about this clonotype: Its specificity is not known.

Germline CDR1 reads SGHNT; CDR2 reads YYREEE (reference sequence). This CDR3 comprises 13 residues. Naive CD8+ T cells carried a CD45RO-CCR7+CD27+CD95- phenotype. Study-level findings and limits: Similarly elevated diversity marked both naive subsets, with memory CD8+ cells showing far lower diversity. For CXCR3-positive naive cells, TRB CDR3s were more hydrophobic than those of CXCR3-negative naive cells. Similar TRBV-TRBJ usage was seen in naive cells (both CXCR3-negative and CXCR3-positive), but memory cells differed.

The chain has TRBV5-4 and TRBJ1-1. Material for sequencing was naive CXCR3+ CD8+ T cells from blood. Described subset: CD45RO-CCR7+CD27+CD95- naive CD8+ T cells expressing CXCR3 (TNR3+). The clonotype comes from a human donor in good health. Some clones in this sample may be carry-over from other donors' samples. This CDR3 reads CASSLGGSPEAFF.